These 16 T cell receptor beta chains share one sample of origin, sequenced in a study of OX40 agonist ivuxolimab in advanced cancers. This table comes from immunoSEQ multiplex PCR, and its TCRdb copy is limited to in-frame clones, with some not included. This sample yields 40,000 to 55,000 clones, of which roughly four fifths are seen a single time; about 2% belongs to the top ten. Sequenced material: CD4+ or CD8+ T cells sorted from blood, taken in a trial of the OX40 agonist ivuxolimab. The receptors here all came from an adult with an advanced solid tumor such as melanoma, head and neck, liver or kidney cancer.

DNA for the CDR3: TGTGCCAGTAGCCATAGACAGGGGCGGCAAGAGACCCAGTACTTC. This gives the protein CASSHRQGRQETQYF. The V and J genes are TRBV19 and TRBJ2-5; TRBD1 matches at 8 bases. The CDR3 covers 15 residues. Germline V CDR1 and CDR2: LNHDA, SQIVND (reference sequence). V was pared by 6 bases and J by 2 bases, with 8 bases of the junction left unmatched.

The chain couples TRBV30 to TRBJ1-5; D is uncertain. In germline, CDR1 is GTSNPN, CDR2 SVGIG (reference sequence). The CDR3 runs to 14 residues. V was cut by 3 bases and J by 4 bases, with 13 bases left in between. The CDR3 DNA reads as TGTGCCTGGAGCCCTAACGGGGTTAATCAGCCCCAGCATTTT. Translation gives CAWSPNGVNQPQHF.

The CDR3 here is CASSGVAYEQYF. In DNA form, the CDR3 reads TGTGCCAGCAGTGGGGTAGCCTACGAGCAGTACTTC. The V gene is TRBV2, the J gene TRBJ2-7; the D is unclear. V was clipped by 4 bases and J by 2 bases, with 6 bases between them. Germline lookup yields CDR1 SNHLY and CDR2 FYNNEI. The CDR3 is 12 residues long. The variable domain in full, with the rest retrieved from reference TRBV2 and TRBJ2-7, is EPEVTQTPSHQVTQMGQEVILRCVPISNHLYFYWYRQILGQKVEFLVSFYNNEISEKSEIFDDQFSVERPDGSNFTLKIRSTKLEDSAMYFCASSGVAYEQYFGPGTRLTVT.

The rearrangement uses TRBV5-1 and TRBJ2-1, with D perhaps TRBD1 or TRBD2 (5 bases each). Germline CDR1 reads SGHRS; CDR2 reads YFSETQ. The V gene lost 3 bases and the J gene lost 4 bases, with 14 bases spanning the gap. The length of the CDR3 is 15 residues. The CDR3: CASSSGTSGYNEQFF. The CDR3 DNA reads TGCGCCAGCAGCTCGGGGACCTCGGGGTACAATGAGCAGTTCTTC.

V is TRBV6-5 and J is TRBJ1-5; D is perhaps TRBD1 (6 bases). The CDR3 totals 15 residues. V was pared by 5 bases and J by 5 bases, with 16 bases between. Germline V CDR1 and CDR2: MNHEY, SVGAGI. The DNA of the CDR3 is TGTGCCAGCAGTCCGGGGGCAGTACGGTATCAGCCCCAGCATTTT. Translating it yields CASSPGAVRYQPQHF.

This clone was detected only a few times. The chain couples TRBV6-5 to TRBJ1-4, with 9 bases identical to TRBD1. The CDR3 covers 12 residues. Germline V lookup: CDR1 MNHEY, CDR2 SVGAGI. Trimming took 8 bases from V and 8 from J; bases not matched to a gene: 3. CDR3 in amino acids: CASRQGEEKLFF. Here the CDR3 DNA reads TGTGCCAGCCGACAGGGGGAAGAAAAACTGTTTTTT.

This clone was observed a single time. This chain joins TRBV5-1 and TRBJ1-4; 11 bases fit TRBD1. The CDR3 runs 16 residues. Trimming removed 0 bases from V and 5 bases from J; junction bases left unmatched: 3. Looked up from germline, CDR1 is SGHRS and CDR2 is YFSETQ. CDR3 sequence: CASSLAGTGGNEKLFF. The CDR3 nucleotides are TGCGCCAGCAGCTTGGCCGGGACAGGGGGGAATGAAAAACTGTTTTTT.

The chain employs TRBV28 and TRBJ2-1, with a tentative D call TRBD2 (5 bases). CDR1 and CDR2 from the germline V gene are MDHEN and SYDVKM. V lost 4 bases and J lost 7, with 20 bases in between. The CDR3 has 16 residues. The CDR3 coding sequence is TGTGCCAGCAGTTCGTCTAGCAACCGAATTGCTAATGAGCAGTTCTTC. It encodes CASSSSSNRIANEQFF.

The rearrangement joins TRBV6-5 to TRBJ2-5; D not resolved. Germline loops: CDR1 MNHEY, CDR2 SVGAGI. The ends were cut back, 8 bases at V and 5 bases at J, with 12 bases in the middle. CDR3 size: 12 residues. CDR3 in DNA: TGTGCCAGCGCGACGGTAGAGGAGACCCAGTACTTC. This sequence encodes CASATVEETQYF.

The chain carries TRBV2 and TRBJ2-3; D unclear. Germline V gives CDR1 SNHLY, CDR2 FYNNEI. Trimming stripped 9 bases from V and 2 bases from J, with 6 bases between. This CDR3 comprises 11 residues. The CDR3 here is CASSITDTQYF. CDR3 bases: TGTGCCAGTTCAATCACAGATACGCAGTATTTT.

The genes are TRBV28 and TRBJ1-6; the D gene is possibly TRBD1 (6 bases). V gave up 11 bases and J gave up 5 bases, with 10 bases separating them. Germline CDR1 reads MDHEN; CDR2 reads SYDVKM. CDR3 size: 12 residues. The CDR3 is CALQGNNSPLHF. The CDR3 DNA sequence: TGTGCCCTCCAGGGGAATAATTCACCCCTCCACTTT. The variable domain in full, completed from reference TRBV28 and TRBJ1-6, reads DVKVTQSSRYLVKRTGEKVFLECVQDMDHENMFWYRQDPGLGLRLIYFSYDVKMKEKGDIPEGYSVSREKKERFSLILESASTNQTSMYLCALQGNNSPLHFGNGTRLTVT.

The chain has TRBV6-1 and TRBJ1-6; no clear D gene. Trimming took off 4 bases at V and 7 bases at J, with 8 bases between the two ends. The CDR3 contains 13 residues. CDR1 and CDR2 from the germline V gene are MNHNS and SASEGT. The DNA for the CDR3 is TGTGCCAGCAGTGTTTTAGGGAATTCACCCCTCCACTTT. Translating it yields CASSVLGNSPLHF.

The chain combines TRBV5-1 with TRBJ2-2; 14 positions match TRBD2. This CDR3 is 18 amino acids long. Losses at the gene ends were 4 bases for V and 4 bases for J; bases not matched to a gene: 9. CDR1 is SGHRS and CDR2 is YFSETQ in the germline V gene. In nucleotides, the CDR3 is TGCGCCAGCAGCCTGGGACTAGCGGGGGCCTCGAGCACCGGGGAGCTGTTTTTT. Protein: CASSLGLAGASSTGELFF. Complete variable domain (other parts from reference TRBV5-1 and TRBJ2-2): KAGVTQTPRYLIKTRGQQVTLSCSPISGHRSVSWYQQTPGQGLQFLFEYFSETQRNKGNFPGRFSGRQFSNSRSEMNVSTLELGDSALYLCASSLGLAGASSTGELFFGEGSRLTVL.

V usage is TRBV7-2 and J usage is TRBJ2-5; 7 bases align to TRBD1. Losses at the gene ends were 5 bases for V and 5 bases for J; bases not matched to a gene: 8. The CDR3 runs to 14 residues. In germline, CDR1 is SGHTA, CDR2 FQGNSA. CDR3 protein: CASSLQGRRETQYF. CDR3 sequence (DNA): TGTGCCAGCAGCCTACAGGGGCGCCGGGAGACCCAGTACTTC. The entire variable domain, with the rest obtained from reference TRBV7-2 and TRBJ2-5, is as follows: GAGVSQSPSNKVTEKGKDVELRCDPISGHTALYWYRQSLGQGLEFLIYFQGNSAPDKSGLPSDRFSAERTGGSVSTLTIQRTQQEDSAVYLCASSLQGRRETQYFGPGTRLLVL.

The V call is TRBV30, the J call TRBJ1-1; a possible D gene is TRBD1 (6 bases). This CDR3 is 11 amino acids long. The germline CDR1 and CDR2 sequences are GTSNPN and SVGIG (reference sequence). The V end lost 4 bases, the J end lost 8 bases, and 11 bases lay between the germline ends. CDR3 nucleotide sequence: TGTGCCTGGATGGCGGGGGCCGAAGCTTTCTTT. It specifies CAWMAGAEAFF.

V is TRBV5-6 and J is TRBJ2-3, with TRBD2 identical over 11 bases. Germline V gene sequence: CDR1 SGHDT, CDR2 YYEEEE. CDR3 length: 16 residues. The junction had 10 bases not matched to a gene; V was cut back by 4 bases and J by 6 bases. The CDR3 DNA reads TGTGCCAGCAGCCCAAGCTTAGCGGGGGGGACGGATACGCAGTATTTT. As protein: CASSPSLAGGTDTQYF.